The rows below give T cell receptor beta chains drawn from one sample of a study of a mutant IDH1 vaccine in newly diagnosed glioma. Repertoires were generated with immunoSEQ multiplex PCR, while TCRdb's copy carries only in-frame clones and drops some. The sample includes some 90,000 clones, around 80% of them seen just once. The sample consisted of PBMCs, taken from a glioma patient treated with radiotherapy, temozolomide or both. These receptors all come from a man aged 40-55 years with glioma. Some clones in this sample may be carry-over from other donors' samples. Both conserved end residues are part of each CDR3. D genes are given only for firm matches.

CDR3: CASSLEASHTGELFF
D: NA
V: TRBV7-9
J: TRBJ2-2
length: 15

CDR3: CASSPLRTSSGGTYNEQFF
D: TRBD2
V: TRBV18
J: TRBJ2-1
length: 19

CDR3: CASSQEGGRYQETQYF
D: NA
V: TRBV4-2
J: TRBJ2-5
length: 16

CDR3: CASSVGGVETQYF
D: NA
V: TRBV9
J: TRBJ2-5
length: 13

CDR3: CASSPRTQEKLFF
D: NA
V: TRBV6-5
J: TRBJ1-4
length: 13

CDR3: CASSEVGGPTEAFF
D: TRBD1
V: TRBV6-1
J: TRBJ1-1
length: 14

CDR3: CASSTYRGTGELFF
D: TRBD1
V: TRBV7-2
J: TRBJ2-2
length: 14

CDR3: CASSWGLGTDGYTF
D: TRBD1
V: TRBV5-6
J: TRBJ1-2
length: 14

CDR3: CASSWPGTSNTEAFF
D: NA
V: TRBV5-4
J: TRBJ1-1
length: 15

CDR3: CASKNDRDGIEAFF
D: TRBD1
V: TRBV5-4
J: TRBJ1-1
length: 14

CDR3: CATSRVAGGYNEQFF
D: TRBD2
V: TRBV15
J: TRBJ2-1
length: 15

CDR3: CASSDYGVGELFF
D: NA
V: TRBV2
J: TRBJ2-2
length: 13

CDR3: CASRTPTGSYEQYF
D: TRBD1
V: TRBV2
J: TRBJ2-7
length: 14

CDR3: CASSYLEKETQYF
D: NA
V: TRBV6-6
J: TRBJ2-5
length: 13

CDR3: CATVDRAYEQYF
D: TRBD1
V: TRBV2
J: TRBJ2-7
length: 12

CDR3: CASSSVAGETQYF
D: TRBD2
V: TRBV7-6
J: TRBJ2-5
length: 13

CDR3: CASSRDREYEQYF
D: TRBD1
V: TRBV6-5
J: TRBJ2-7
length: 13

CDR3: CASSSGQGGYEQYF
D: TRBD1
V: TRBV7-6
J: TRBJ2-7
length: 14

CDR3: CASSQSGNSYEQYF
D: NA
V: TRBV14
J: TRBJ2-7
length: 14

CDR3: CASSPVYRSSYEQYF
D: NA
V: TRBV5-1
J: TRBJ2-7
length: 15

CDR3: CASSDGTGSGGYTF
D: TRBD1
V: TRBV10-1
J: TRBJ1-2
length: 14

CDR3: CASSSRGNRGQETQYF
D: NA
V: TRBV19
J: TRBJ2-5
length: 16

CDR3: CASSYSTLGMNTEAFF
D: NA
V: TRBV6-5
J: TRBJ1-1
length: 16

CDR3: CASSDESQYF
D: NA
V: TRBV2
J: TRBJ2-7
length: 10

CDR3: CASSFSTNTEAFF
D: NA
V: TRBV5-1
J: TRBJ1-1
length: 13

CDR3: CASQGSGELFF
D: NA
V: TRBV9
J: TRBJ2-2
length: 11

CDR3: CAITPRTGNTEAFF
D: TRBD1
V: TRBV10-3
J: TRBJ1-1
length: 14

CDR3: CSAGLRAFF
D: NA
V: TRBV20-1
J: TRBJ1-1
length: 9

CDR3: CASRVGGAGELFF
D: NA
V: TRBV25-1
J: TRBJ2-2
length: 13

CDR3: CAISEPGTANTEAFF
D: TRBD1
V: TRBV10-3
J: TRBJ1-1
length: 15

CDR3: CASGEGPGGYTF
D: NA
V: TRBV2
J: TRBJ1-2
length: 12